These 10 T cell receptor beta chains came from one sample sequenced in a study of blood T cells in healthy people across ages. The use of a sample-barcoded 5' primer and a J-beta primer mix characterized a second PCR of roughly 6 to 11 cycles. TCRdb reanalysed the 5' RACE reads using MiXCR and keeps one entry per CDR3 protein. The table lists some 1 million distinct CDR3 sequences, over 35% of them singletons. Sequenced material: blood. The origin of the receptors is an older woman in good health.

This clonotype was observed a handful of times. The V call is TRBV6-1, the J call TRBJ2-7; the D gene is possibly TRBD1 (7 bases). V gave up 4 bases and J gave up 4 bases, with 14 bases separating them. Per germline, CDR1 MNHNS and CDR2 SASEGT. The CDR3 runs to 14 residues. The CDR3 spells CASSAAGQKYEQYF. CDR3 sequence (DNA): TGTGCCAGCAGTGCCGCGGGACAGAAATACGAGCAGTACTTC.

At least ten counts were recorded for this clonotype. V and J are TRBV29-1 and TRBJ2-1, with D uncertain. This CDR3 is 10 amino acids long. V was cut by 5 bases and J by 5 bases, with 4 bases left in between. The V gene's germline CDR1 is SQVTM and CDR2 ANQGSEA. Here the CDR3 DNA reads TGCAGCGTTCGCAACAATGAGCAGTTCTTC. Protein: CSVRNNEQFF.

This clonotype has only a few counts. This chain links TRBV28 with TRBJ2-1, with TRBD1 matching over 8 bases. The germline V gene encodes CDR1 MDHEN and CDR2 SYDVKM. This CDR3 is 16 amino acids long. V was clipped by 5 bases and J by 2 bases; unmatched bases: 8. The CDR3 loop is CASSAPGQGAYNEQFF. CDR3 bases: TGTGCCAGCAGTGCGCCCGGACAGGGTGCCTACAATGAGCAGTTCTTC. Filled out from reference TRBV28 and TRBJ2-1, the complete variable domain reads DVKVTQSSRYLVKRTGEKVFLECVQDMDHENMFWYRQDPGLGLRLIYFSYDVKMKEKGDIPEGYSVSREKKERFSLILESASTNQTSMYLCASSAPGQGAYNEQFFGPGTRLTVL.

This clonotype has at least ten counts. This rearrangement joins TRBV28 to TRBJ2-7; D gene unclear. With 9 bases removed from V and 6 bases from J, the gap between germline ends came to 6 bases. Per the germline V gene, CDR1 is MDHEN and CDR2 is SYDVKM. CDR3 length: 9 residues. CDR3 DNA: TGTGCCAGACACCCCGAGCAGTACTTC. Its protein is CARHPEQYF.

Only a few counts were recorded for this clonotype. The chain couples TRBV4-2 to TRBJ2-7; D is unresolved. CDR1 is LGHNA and CDR2 is YNFKEQ in the germline V gene. The V end was cut by 4 bases, the J end by 5 bases, with 12 bases between. The CDR3 totals 13 residues. CDR3 nucleotide sequence: TGTGCCAGCAGCCCCCGATCAGCCCACGAGCAGTACTTC. Protein: CASSPRSAHEQYF.

Comment on this clonotype: The junction differs from germline at one of its ends, possibly a read error. The genes are TRBV5-1 and TRBJ2-5; 7 bases are a match to TRBD1. The CDR3 has 16 amino acids. Germline loops: CDR1 SGHRS, CDR2 YFSETQ. The CDR3 sequence is CAGSLFDKGAKETQYF. The CDR3 DNA is TGCGCCGGCAGCTTGTTTGACAAGGGGGCGAAAGAGACCCAGTACTTC. The full variable domain, with the rest looked up from reference TRBV5-1 and TRBJ2-5, is KAGVTQTPRYLIKTRGQQVTLSCSPISGHRSVSWYQQTPGQGLQFLFEYFSETQRNKGNFPGRFSGRQFSNSRSEMNVSTLELGDSALYLCAGSLFDKGAKETQYFGPGTRLLVL.

As DNA, the CDR3 is TGTGCCAGCAGTGAGGGCGGGGGCTATGAGCAGTTCTTC. Its protein is CASSEGGGYEQFF. The chain recombines TRBV2 with TRBJ2-1, with D possibly matching TRBD2 (7 bases). Germline CDR1 and CDR2: SNHLY and FYNNEI. Trimming shortened V by 3 bases and J by 8 bases, and 11 bases separated the two germline ends. The CDR3 extends over 13 amino acids.

Turning to this clonotype: The junction departs from germline at one end; a sequencing error may be responsible. The chain has TRBV7-3 and TRBJ2-3, with a tentative D call TRBD1 (6 bases). The CDR3 is made up of 15 amino acids. Germline CDR1 reads SGHTA; CDR2 reads FQGTGA. The CDR3: CASSPSGVSTGTQYF. The CDR3 DNA is TGTGCCAGCAGCCCTTCAGGGGTCTCCACAGGTACGCAGTATTTT.

Details on this clonotype: This may be a read error, as it is one base from a much larger clone. The gene calls are TRBV7-9 and TRBJ2-5, with 11 nucleotides matching TRBD2. CDR1 and CDR2 from the germline V gene are SEHNR and FQNEAQ (reference sequence). This CDR3 is built from 13 residues. The CDR3, as DNA: TGTGCAGTGCAGACTAGCGGGGACAATGAGCAGTACTTC. This gives the protein CAVQTSGDNEQYF.

The chain links TRBV11-3 to TRBJ2-7, with D perhaps TRBD2 (7 bases). V was cut by 5 bases and J by 1 base, with 12 bases left in between. The CDR3 totals 14 residues. Germline V gene lookup returns CDR1 SGHNT and CDR2 YENEEA. This chain's CDR3 is CASSPEGGSYEQYF. The CDR3 bases are TGTGCCAGCAGCCCAGAGGGGGGGTCCTACGAGCAGTACTTC.